This T cell receptor (beta chain) was captured in a study of early T cells in non-severe SARS-CoV-2 infection. The wider study: It was bulk RNA from unsorted whole blood that was sequenced, and the chains were unpaired.

The table lists this clonotype with many counts. Antigen unknown. Points from the study as a whole: Anti-spike CD8 responses were favored in VDJdb matching, and private and CD4 specificities were missed.

Separate cDNA molecules each had unique molecular identifiers attached to them. Each CDR3 protein gets one entry after TCRdb re-called the 5' RACE reads with MiXCR. The sample lists 90,000 to 120,000 distinct CDR3 sequences, roughly 10% occurring once. Between the trimmed V and J ends, which lost 3 bases and 1 base, there was a span of 7 bases. This CDR3 has 13 amino acids. The germline CDR1 and CDR2 sequences are SGHTA and FQGNSA. This TCR derives from an adult who was a healthcare worker with PCR-confirmed SARS-CoV-2 infection or an uninfected control (not recorded which). The sequencing sample was made of whole blood. This rearrangement joins TRBV7-2 to TRBJ2-7; no clear D. The CDR3 is CASSLQRSYEQYF. The CDR3 region has the DNA TGTGCCAGCAGCTTGCAGCGTTCCTACGAGCAGTACTTC.